This TCR beta chain was sequenced for a study of beta chain features in type 1 diabetes. General study points: Significant though moderate, a shortening of TCRB CDR3s appeared in all four CD4+ subsets of Type 1 diabetes patients. A greater similarity of naive, central memory and Treg TCRB repertoires was seen among patients than among healthy donors.

The CDR3 contains 15 residues. Germline V gene sequence: CDR1 MNHNS, CDR2 SASEGT. V dropped 7 bases and J dropped 2; count of bases not matched to a gene: 8. Investigators reverse transcribed all isolated RNA, so they sequenced expressed TCRB transcripts. Repertoires were generated with immunoSEQ multiplex PCR, while TCRdb's copy carries only in-frame clones and drops some. Among a few hundred thousand clones listed, 14% were seen once. This clone was counted between two and nine times. The antigen is not known. The chain uses TRBV6-1 and TRBJ1-2; 9 positions agree with TRBD1. This clonotype was obtained from a man under 40 with type 1 diabetes. What was sequenced was naive CD4+ T cells from blood. The CDR3 loop reads CASNPGQGLNYGYTF. CDR3 nucleotide sequence: TGTGCCAGCAACCCGGGACAGGGATTAAACTATGGCTACACCTTC.